This TCR beta chain was recorded in a study of T cells in Graves' hyperthyroidism and ophthalmopathy. Looked up from germline, CDR1 is KGHDR and CDR2 is SFDVKD. V gave up 5 bases and J gave up 5 bases, with 12 bases separating them. This CDR3 has 14 residues. Amplification targeted TCR beta CDR3 regions from RNA transcripts. Initially, a first-round RT-PCR of the TCR CDR3 employed the HTBI primer set. TCRdb re-derived calls from the multiplex PCR reads in MiXCR, one entry per CDR3 protein. Of hundreds of thousands of distinct CDR3 sequences detected, about an eighth appear once; the ten largest clones hold 28%.

What was sequenced was blood. The rearrangement joins TRBV24-1 to TRBJ2-1; D is tentatively TRBD1 or TRBD2 (5 bases each). This sequence was found in a man in his fifties with Graves' ophthalmopathy. The CDR3 is CATSAGRGDNEQFF. The CDR3 DNA reads TGTGCCACCAGTGCAGGGAGAGGGGACAATGAGCAGTTCTTC.